The present T cell receptor beta chain was sequenced within a study of T cells expressing NK-cell markers. Study conclusions and caveats: It was still unclear whether expanded NKG2C+ T cell clones were HCMV specific. Dominant NKG2C+ clonotypes accounted for about 1.0-8% of CD8+ T cells in a handful of donors. The CD3+CD56-NKG2C+ fraction of a few donors was likewise dominated by these clonotypes.

TCRdb reprocessed the 5' RACE reads and keeps a single row for each CDR3 protein, giving no DNA. The listing contains about 430,000 distinct CDR3 sequences. A remark on this clonotype: The target antigen is unknown.

The sample taken for sequencing was blood T cells: a sorted CD56 or NKG2C T cell subset, CD4+ or CD8+ T cells, or bulk PBMC T cells (not recorded which). The receptor was isolated from a woman aged 50 to 60 in good health.

The CDR3 here is CASGHPVPETQYF. V and J are TRBV12-5 and TRBJ2-5. Germline CDR1 LGHNT, CDR2 FRNRAP. The CDR3 is 13 amino acids.